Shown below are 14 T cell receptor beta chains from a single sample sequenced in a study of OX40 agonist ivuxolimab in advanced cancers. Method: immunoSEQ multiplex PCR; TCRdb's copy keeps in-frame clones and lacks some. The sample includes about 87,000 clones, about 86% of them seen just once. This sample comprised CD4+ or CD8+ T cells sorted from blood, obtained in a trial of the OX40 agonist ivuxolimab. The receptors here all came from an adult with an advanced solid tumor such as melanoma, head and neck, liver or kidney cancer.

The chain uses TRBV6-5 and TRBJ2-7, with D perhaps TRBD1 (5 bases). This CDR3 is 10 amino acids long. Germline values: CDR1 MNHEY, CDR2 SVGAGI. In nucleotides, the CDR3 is TGTGCGGCAGGGCTCTACGAGCAGTACTTC. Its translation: CAAGLYEQYF.

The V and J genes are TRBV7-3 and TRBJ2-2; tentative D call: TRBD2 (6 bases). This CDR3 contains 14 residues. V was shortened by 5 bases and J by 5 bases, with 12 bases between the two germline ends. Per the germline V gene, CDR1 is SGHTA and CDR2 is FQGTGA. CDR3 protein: CASSLLRGTGELFF. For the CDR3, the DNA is TGTGCCAGCAGCCTCTTACGGGGGACCGGGGAGCTGTTTTTT.

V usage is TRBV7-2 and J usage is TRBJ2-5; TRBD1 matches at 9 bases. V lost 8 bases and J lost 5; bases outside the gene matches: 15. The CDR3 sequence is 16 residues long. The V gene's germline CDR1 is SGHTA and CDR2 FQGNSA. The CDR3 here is CASGLDRGLAGETQYF. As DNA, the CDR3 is TGTGCCAGCGGTCTGGACAGGGGCCTAGCCGGGGAGACCCAGTACTTC.

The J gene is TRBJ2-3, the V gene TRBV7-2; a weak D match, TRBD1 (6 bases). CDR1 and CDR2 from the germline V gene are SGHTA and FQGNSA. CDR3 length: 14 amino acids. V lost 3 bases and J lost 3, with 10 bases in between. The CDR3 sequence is CASSFHDRTDTQYF. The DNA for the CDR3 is TGTGCCAGCAGCTTCCACGACAGGACAGATACGCAGTATTTT.

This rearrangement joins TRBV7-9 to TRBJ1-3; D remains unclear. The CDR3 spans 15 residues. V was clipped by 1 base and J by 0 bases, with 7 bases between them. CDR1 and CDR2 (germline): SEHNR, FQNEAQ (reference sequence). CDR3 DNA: TGTGCCAGCAGCTTAGGTCTGAGCTCTGGAAACACCATATATTTT. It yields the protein CASSLGLSSGNTIYF.

The CDR3 spells CASSRDGANTGELFF. The CDR3 nucleotides are TGCGCCAGCAGCCGGGACGGAGCGAACACCGGGGAGCTGTTTTTT. The V call is TRBV4-1, the J call TRBJ2-2; D could derive from TRBD1 or TRBD2 (5 bases each). CDR1 is MGHRA, CDR2 YSYEKL, per germline. Trimming removed 4 bases from V and 0 bases from J, with 9 bases in between. The CDR3 has 15 residues.

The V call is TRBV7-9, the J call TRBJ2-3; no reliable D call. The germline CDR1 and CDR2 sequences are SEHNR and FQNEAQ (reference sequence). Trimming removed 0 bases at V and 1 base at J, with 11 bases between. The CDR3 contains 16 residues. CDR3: CASSLAVQLRTDTQYF. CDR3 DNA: TGTGCCAGCAGCTTAGCGGTACAGCTTCGCACAGATACGCAGTATTTT. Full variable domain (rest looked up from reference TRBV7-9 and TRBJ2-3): DTGVSQNPRHKITKRGQNVTFRCDPISEHNRLYWYRQTLGQGPEFLTYFQNEAQLEKSRLLSDRFSAERPKGSFSTLEIQRTEQGDSAMYLCASSLAVQLRTDTQYFGPGTRLTVL.

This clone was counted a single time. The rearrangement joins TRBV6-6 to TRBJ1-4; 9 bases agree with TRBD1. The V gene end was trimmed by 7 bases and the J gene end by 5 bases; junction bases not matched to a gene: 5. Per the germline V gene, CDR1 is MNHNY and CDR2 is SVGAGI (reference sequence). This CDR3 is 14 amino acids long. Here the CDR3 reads CASNLQGANEKLFF. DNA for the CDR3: TGTGCCAGCAACCTACAGGGGGCGAATGAAAAACTGTTTTTT.

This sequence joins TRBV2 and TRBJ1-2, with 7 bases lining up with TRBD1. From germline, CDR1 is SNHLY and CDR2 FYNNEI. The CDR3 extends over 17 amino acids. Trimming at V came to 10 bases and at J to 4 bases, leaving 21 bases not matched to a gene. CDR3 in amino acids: CATPDRLTSPPFYGYTF. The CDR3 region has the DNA TGTGCCACCCCGGACAGGCTGACGTCCCCGCCCTTCTATGGCTACACCTTC.

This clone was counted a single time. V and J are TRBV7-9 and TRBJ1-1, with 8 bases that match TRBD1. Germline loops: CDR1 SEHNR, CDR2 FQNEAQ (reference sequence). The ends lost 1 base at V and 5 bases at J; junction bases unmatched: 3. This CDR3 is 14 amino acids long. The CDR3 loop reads CASSLGQGRTEAFF. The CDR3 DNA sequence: TGTGCCAGCAGCTTAGGACAGGGGCGGACTGAAGCTTTCTTT.

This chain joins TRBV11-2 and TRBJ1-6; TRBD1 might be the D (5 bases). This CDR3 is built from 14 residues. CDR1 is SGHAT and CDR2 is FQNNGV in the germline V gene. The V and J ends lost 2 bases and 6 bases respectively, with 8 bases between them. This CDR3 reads CASSLQGFNSPLHF. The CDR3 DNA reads TGTGCCAGCAGCTTACAGGGCTTTAATTCACCCCTCCACTTT.

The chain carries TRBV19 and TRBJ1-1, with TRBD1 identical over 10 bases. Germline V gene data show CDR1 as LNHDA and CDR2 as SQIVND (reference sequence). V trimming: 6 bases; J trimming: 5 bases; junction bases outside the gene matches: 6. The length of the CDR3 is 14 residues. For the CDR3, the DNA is TGTGCCAGTAGCCTTGACAGGGGGCGTACTGAAGCTTTCTTT. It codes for CASSLDRGRTEAFF.

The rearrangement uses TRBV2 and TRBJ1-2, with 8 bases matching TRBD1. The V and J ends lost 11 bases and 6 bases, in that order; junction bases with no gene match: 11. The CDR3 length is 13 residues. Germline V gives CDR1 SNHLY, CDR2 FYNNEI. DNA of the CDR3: TGTGCCCTAGTGGGGCAGGGGGCAGATGGCTACACCTTC. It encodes CALVGQGADGYTF.

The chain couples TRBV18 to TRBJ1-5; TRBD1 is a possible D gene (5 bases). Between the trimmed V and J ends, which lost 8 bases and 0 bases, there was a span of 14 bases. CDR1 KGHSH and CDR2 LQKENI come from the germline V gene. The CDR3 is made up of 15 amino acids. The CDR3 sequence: CASAPGGPSNQPQHF. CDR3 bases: TGTGCCAGCGCCCCGGGGGGTCCTAGCAATCAGCCCCAGCATTTT.